This T cell receptor (beta chain) derives from a study of blood T cell repertoires in COVID-19. V gave up 5 bases and J gave up 4 bases, with 12 bases separating them. Per the germline V gene, CDR1 is LNHDA and CDR2 is SQIVND (reference sequence). The CDR3 totals 13 residues. The method was immunoSEQ multiplex PCR; TCRdb's version includes in-frame clones alone and lacks a portion of them. This table has 110,000 or so clones, 70% to 90% appearing once. The specimen was peripheral blood. The chain joins TRBV19 to TRBJ2-7; possible D gene TRBD1, 5 bases. The TCR sequence derives from a human donor in a cohort sampled during active COVID-19. The CDR3, as DNA: TGTGCCAGTAGTCGGGCAGGGATTTACGAGCAGTACTTC. Its translation: CASSRAGIYEQYF.